Only one count was recorded for the clone carrying this TCR beta chain. Its target is unknown. Produced via immunoSEQ multiplex PCR; TCRdb's table is partial and in-frame only. The sample has about 79,000 clones; around 70% are singletons. ViraFEST used viral peptide pools to expand antigen-specific CD4+ T cells before sequencing. Scientists isolated CD4+ T cells after an approximately 10-day culture period ended. Nobody among the vaccine recipients had prior SARS-CoV-2 infection (nucleocapsid antibodies were negative). Each culture had half its medium swapped for IL-2 medium on days 3 and 7. This sample is part of a study of vaccination effects on CD4 cells after COVID-19. The CDR3 loop spans 16 amino acids. The V gene's germline CDR1 is SGDLS and CDR2 YYNGEE. The ends lost 0 bases at V and 8 bases at J; junction bases unmatched: 12.

This clonotype was sampled from a human donor who received a COVID-19 vaccine. This rearrangement joins TRBV9 to TRBJ1-1; 8 nucleotides line up with TRBD1. The source material was CD4+ T cells from PBMCs cultured with HCoV-229E spike peptides, sampled before COVID-19 vaccination. This CDR3 reads CASSVDERAGGREAFF. In nucleotides, the CDR3 is TGTGCCAGCAGCGTAGATGAGAGGGCAGGGGGCAGGGAAGCTTTCTTT.